Presented here are 8 T cell receptor beta chains from one specimen sequenced in a study of cytotoxic CD8 clonotypes in ibrutinib-treated CLL. Assay: immunoSEQ multiplex PCR; the TCRdb copy retains only in-frame clones and omits some. The data hold around 310,000 clones, with around four fifths observed a single time. The sample in question was PBMCs, obtained before ibrutinib treatment. The source is a human donor with chronic lymphocytic leukemia.

The rearrangement uses TRBV7-9 and TRBJ2-1, with D hard to call. The CDR3 has 12 residues. Between the trimmed V and J ends, which lost 5 bases and 9 bases, there was a span of 11 bases. Germline V gives CDR1 SEHNR, CDR2 FQNEAQ (reference sequence). CDR3 region: CASSPRISEQFF. The CDR3 nucleotides are TGTGCCAGCAGCCCTAGGATCAGTGAGCAGTTCTTC.

This clone was detected only once. The chain combines TRBV30 with TRBJ2-7; 7 nucleotides agree with TRBD2. V lost 0 bases, J lost 7 bases, and 3 bases stayed unmatched. The CDR3 consists of 12 residues. Per the germline V gene, CDR1 is GTSNPN and CDR2 is SVGIG (reference sequence). CDR3 sequence: CAWSVTSWEQYF. The CDR3 coding sequence is TGTGCCTGGAGTGTGACTAGCTGGGAGCAGTACTTC.

This clone was found a few times. The chain combines TRBV18 with TRBJ1-2; D is possibly TRBD1 (5 bases). Trimming took 3 bases from V and 5 from J, leaving 10 bases between them. The CDR3 is 13 amino acids. Germline V gene lookup returns CDR1 KGHSH and CDR2 LQKENI. The CDR3 DNA is TGTGCCAGCTCACCTCAGGGCCCTTATGGCTACACCTTC. Residues: CASSPQGPYGYTF.

V is TRBV7-8 and J is TRBJ2-7; D is ambiguous. The germline V gene encodes CDR1 SGHVS and CDR2 FQNEAQ. The CDR3 totals 18 residues. V was clipped by 0 bases and J by 0 bases, with 18 bases between them. In DNA, the CDR3 is TGTGCCAGCAGCTTAGCGCCCCTTCTTGCGCGAAACTCCTACGAGCAGTACTTC. Protein sequence: CASSLAPLLARNSYEQYF. The variable domain in full, completed from reference TRBV7-8 and TRBJ2-7, reads GAGVSQSPRYKVAKRGQDVALRCDPISGHVSLFWYQQALGQGPEFLTYFQNEAQLDKSGLPSDRFFAERPEGSVSTLKIQRTQQEDSAVYLCASSLAPLLARNSYEQYFGPGTRLTVT.

V usage is TRBV6-1 and J usage is TRBJ2-3, with TRBD2 matching 9 bases. The CDR3 loop spans 17 amino acids. The junction had 7 bases not matched to a gene; V was cut back by 3 bases and J by 0 bases. Germline loops: CDR1 MNHNS, CDR2 SASEGT. The CDR3 sequence: CASSDRASGTSTDTQYF. Written as DNA, the CDR3 is TGTGCCAGCAGTGACCGGGCTAGCGGGACTAGCACAGATACGCAGTATTTT.

The J gene is TRBJ2-1, the V gene TRBV29-1, with D possibly being TRBD2 (6 bases). CDR3 length equals 10 residues. V was shortened by 7 bases and J by 10 bases, with 11 bases between the two germline ends. Germline V gene data show CDR1 as SQVTM and CDR2 as ANQGSEA. The chain's CDR3 is CSASSGEQFF. In nucleotides, the CDR3 is TGCAGCGCCTCCAGCGGGGAGCAGTTCTTC.

The chain uses TRBV9 and TRBJ2-1; 9 positions agree with TRBD2. J lost 5 bases, V lost 2 bases, and 11 bases had no gene match. The CDR3 extends over 17 amino acids. Germline CDR1 reads SGDLS; CDR2 reads YYNGEE. The CDR3 protein is CASSVKSFQRGDNEQFF. CDR3 bases: TGTGCCAGCAGCGTTAAATCTTTCCAGCGGGGGGACAATGAGCAGTTCTTC.

Details on this clone: Other nucleotide sequences in the sample specify the same CDR3. The V and J genes are TRBV30 and TRBJ2-7, with 10 bases matching TRBD2. The junction had 12 bases not matched to a gene; V was cut back by 4 bases and J by 3 bases. The germline CDR1 and CDR2 sequences are GTSNPN and SVGIG (reference sequence). The CDR3 is 16 amino acids. The CDR3 region has the DNA TGTGCCTGGACCCCCCGGTGGACTAGCGGCAACTACGAGCAGTACTTC. This sequence encodes CAWTPRWTSGNYEQYF.